One sample yielded the 10 T cell receptor beta chains listed below, sequenced in a study of OX40 agonist ivuxolimab in advanced cancers. TCRdb's copy holds only in-frame clones and misses some; the assay was immunoSEQ multiplex PCR. The table has about 21,000 clones, under 80% seen once; the top ten hold nearly 9.5%. This material consisted of CD4+ or CD8+ T cells sorted from blood, taken in a trial of the OX40 agonist ivuxolimab. Receptor source: an adult with an advanced solid tumor such as melanoma, head and neck, liver or kidney cancer.

V is TRBV2 and J is TRBJ1-6, with D possibly being TRBD1 (6 bases). Germline-derived CDR1 and CDR2 are SNHLY and FYNNEI. Trimming cost V 5 bases and J 7 bases, with 12 bases left between them. The CDR3 runs to 14 residues. CDR3 sequence reads: CASSLDRGNSPLHF. CDR3 coding DNA: TGTGCCAGCAGTCTGGACAGAGGGAATTCACCCCTCCACTTT.

This CDR3 reads CASSVAGGGANTDTQYF. CDR3 bases: TGTGCCAGCAGCGTAGCTGGCGGGGGGGCTAATACAGATACGCAGTATTTT. The chain recombines TRBV9 with TRBJ2-3, with TRBD2 matching 9 bases. V lost 0 bases and J lost 3; bases outside the gene matches: 8. In germline, CDR1 is SGDLS, CDR2 YYNGEE. The CDR3 sequence is 17 residues long.

The rearrangement joins TRBV6-7 to TRBJ2-2; D is unresolved. TRBV6-7 is treated as an ORF (open reading frame) with a function not yet certain. V was shortened by 7 bases and J by 2 bases, with 5 bases between the two germline ends. The CDR3 consists of 12 residues. Written as DNA, the CDR3 is TGTGCCAGCATTTCAAACACCGGGGAGCTGTTTTTT. This codes for CASISNTGELFF.

The chain couples TRBV6-6 to TRBJ1-5; D remains unclear. Looked up from germline, CDR1 is MNHNY and CDR2 is SVGAGI (reference sequence). The CDR3 length is 13 residues. V lost 3 bases to trimming and J lost 5 bases, with 8 bases between them. The CDR3 reads CASSYRRDQPQHF. The CDR3 DNA reads as TGTGCCAGCAGTTATCGACGGGATCAGCCCCAGCATTTT.

This chain links TRBV10-3 with TRBJ2-3; 9 nucleotides align to TRBD2. V dropped 4 bases and J dropped 6; count of bases not matched to a gene: 8. Germline V gene sequence: CDR1 ENHRY, CDR2 SYGVKD. CDR3 length equals 15 residues. The DNA of the CDR3 is TGTGCCATCAGTGGGGCGTCGAGCGGGGGGGATACGCAGTATTTT. It encodes CAISGASSGGDTQYF.

The CDR3: CAFRRDTDGYTF. The CDR3 nucleotides are TGTGCCTTCCGTAGGGACACAGATGGCTACACCTTC. V is TRBV10-3 and J is TRBJ1-2, with D tentatively TRBD1 (6 bases). V was cut by 11 bases and J by 6 bases, with 16 bases left in between. Germline V gene sequence: CDR1 ENHRY, CDR2 SYGVKD. There are 12 residues in the CDR3.

The chain carries TRBV4-1 and TRBJ1-1; no firm D call. Trimming removed 1 base from V and 5 bases from J, with 17 bases in between. The CDR3 contains 16 residues. Germline-derived CDR1 and CDR2 are MGHRA and YSYEKL. The CDR3: CASSQGMAVSETEAFF. In DNA form, the CDR3 reads TGCGCCAGCAGCCAAGGGATGGCGGTGTCGGAGACTGAAGCTTTCTTT.

J is TRBJ2-1 and V is TRBV6-5, with a tentative D call TRBD2 (6 bases). There are 15 residues in the CDR3. Per the germline V gene, CDR1 is MNHEY and CDR2 is SVGAGI. Trimming shortened V by 1 base and J by 4 bases, and 11 bases separated the two germline ends. The CDR3 loop reads CASSYWGDGYNEQFF. In DNA form, the CDR3 reads TGTGCCAGCAGTTACTGGGGGGACGGATACAATGAGCAGTTCTTC.

The chain joins TRBV6-1 to TRBJ1-5; D is unclear. V lost 3 bases to trimming and J lost 13 bases, with 10 bases between them. CDR3 length equals 11 residues. From germline, CDR1 is MNHNS and CDR2 SASEGT. CDR3 coding DNA: TGTGCCAGCAGTGACGTCTTAATACAGCATTTT. It yields the protein CASSDVLIQHF.

The chain joins TRBV10-1 to TRBJ2-5, with a possible D match to TRBD1 (5 bases). Germline V lookup: CDR1 WNHNN, CDR2 SYGVQD (reference sequence). The ends were cut back, 0 bases at V and 4 bases at J, with 9 bases in the middle. This CDR3 comprises 14 residues. This CDR3 reads CASSESGDLETQYF. Written as DNA, the CDR3 is TGCGCCAGCAGTGAGTCAGGGGATCTAGAGACCCAGTACTTC.